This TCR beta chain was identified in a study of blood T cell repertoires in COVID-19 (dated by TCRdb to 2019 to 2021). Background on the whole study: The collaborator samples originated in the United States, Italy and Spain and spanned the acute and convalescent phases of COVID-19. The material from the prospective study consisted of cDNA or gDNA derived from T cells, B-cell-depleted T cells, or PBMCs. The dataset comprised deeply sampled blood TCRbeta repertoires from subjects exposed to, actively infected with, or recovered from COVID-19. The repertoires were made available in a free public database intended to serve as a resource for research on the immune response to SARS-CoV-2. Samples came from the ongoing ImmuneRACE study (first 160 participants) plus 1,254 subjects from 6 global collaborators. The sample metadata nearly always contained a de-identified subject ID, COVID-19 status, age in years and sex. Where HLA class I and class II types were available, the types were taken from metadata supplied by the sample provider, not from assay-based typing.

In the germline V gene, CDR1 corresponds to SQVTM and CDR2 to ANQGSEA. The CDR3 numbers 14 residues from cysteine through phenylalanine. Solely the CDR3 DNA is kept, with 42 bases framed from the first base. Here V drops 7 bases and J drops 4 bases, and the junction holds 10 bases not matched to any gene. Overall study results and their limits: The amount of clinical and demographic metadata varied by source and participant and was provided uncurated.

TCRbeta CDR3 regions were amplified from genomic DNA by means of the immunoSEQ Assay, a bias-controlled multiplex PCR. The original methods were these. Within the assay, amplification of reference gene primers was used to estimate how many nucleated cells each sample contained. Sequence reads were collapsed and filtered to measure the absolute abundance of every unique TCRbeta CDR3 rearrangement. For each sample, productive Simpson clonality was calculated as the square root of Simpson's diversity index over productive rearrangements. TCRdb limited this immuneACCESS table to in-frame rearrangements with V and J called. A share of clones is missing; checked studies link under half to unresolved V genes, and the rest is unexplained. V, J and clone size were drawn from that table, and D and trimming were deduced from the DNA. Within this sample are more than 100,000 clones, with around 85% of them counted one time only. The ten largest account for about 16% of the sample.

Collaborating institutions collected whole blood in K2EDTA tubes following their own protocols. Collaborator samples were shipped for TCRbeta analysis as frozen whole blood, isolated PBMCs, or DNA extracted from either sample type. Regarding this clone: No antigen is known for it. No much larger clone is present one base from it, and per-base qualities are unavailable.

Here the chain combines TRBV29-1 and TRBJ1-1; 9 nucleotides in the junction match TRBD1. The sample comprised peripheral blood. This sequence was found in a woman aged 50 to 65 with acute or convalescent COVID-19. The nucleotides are TGCAGCGCCGATGGGACAGGGTCGGGCACTGAAGCTTTCTTT. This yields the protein CSADGTGSGTEAFF.